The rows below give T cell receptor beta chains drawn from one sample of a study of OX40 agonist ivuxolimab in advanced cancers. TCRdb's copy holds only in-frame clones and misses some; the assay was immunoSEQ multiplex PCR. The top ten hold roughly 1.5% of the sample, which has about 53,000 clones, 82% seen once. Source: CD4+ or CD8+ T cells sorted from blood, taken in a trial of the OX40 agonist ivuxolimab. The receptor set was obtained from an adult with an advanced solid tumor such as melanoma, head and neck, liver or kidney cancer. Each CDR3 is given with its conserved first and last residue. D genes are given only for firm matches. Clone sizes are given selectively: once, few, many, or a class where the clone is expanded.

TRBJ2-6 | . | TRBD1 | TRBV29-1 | CSVARTGGDGANVLTF | TGCAGCGTTGCTCGGACAGGGGGAGATGGGGCCAACGTCCTGACTTTC
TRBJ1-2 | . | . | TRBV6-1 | CASSETPTGKGYTF | TGTGCCAGCAGTGAAACGCCTACAGGGAAAGGCTACACCTTC
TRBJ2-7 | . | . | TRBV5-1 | CASSFLQGGGEQYF | TGCGCCAGCAGCTTCCTTCAGGGAGGTGGAGAGCAGTACTTC
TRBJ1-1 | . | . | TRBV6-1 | CASRQRGGTDEAFF | TGTGCCAGCAGACAAAGGGGAGGGACCGATGAAGCTTTCTTT
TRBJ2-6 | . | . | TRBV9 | CASSPGSYSGANVLTF | TGTGCCAGCAGCCCCGGATCATACTCTGGGGCCAACGTCCTGACTTTC
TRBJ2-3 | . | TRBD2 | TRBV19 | CASSIDSGITDTQYF | TGTGCCAGTAGTATAGATAGCGGGATAACAGATACGCAGTATTTT
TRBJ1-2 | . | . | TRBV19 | CASSKSPGRGYGYTF | TGTGCCAGTAGTAAAAGCCCAGGGCGGGGATATGGCTACACCTTC
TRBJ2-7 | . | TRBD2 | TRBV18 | CASSPTSGGAIYEQYF | TGTGCCAGCTCACCGACTAGCGGGGGGGCAATCTACGAGCAGTACTTC
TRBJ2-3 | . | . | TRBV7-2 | CASSLRSRDTQYF | TGTGCCAGCAGCTTGCGTTCAAGAGATACGCAGTATTTT
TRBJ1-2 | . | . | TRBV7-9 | CASTDIGALYGYTF | TGTGCCAGCACGGACATAGGAGCTCTCTATGGCTACACCTTC
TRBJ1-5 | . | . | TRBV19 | CASTPEGGEIGNQPQHF | TGTGCCAGTACCCCGGAGGGGGGTGAGATAGGCAATCAGCCCCAGCATTTT
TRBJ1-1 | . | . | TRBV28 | CASSFVFPGGEAFF | TGTGCCAGCAGTTTCGTTTTCCCGGGAGGTGAAGCTTTCTTT
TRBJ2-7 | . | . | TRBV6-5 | CASRPRTEGYEQYF | TGTGCCAGCAGACCGAGGACAGAGGGCTACGAGCAGTACTTC
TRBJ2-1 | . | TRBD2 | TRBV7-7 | CASSKAGGPGNEQFF | TGTGCTAGCAGCAAAGCGGGAGGGCCGGGGAATGAGCAGTTCTTC
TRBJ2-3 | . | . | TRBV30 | CAWSVKGGDTQYF | TGTGCCTGGAGTGTAAAGGGGGGAGATACGCAGTATTTT
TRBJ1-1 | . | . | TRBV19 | CASKGRLNTEAFF | TGTGCCAGTAAGGGCAGGTTGAACACTGAAGCTTTCTTT
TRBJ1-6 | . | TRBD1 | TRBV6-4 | CASSVGQGAGDSPLHF | TGTGCCAGCAGTGTCGGACAGGGGGCAGGGGATTCACCCCTCCACTTT
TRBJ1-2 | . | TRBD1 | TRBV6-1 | CASSVGTGDAYGYTF | TGTGCCAGCAGTGTGGGGACAGGGGACGCCTATGGCTACACCTTC
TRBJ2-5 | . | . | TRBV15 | CATSRVRQETQYF | TGTGCCACCAGCAGAGTCCGGCAAGAGACCCAGTACTTC
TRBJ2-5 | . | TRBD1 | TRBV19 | CASTGQGGDSETQYF | TGTGCCAGTACCGGACAGGGAGGAGATTCAGAGACCCAGTACTTC
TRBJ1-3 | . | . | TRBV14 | CASSLDLSGNTIYF | TGTGCCAGCAGCCTTGATCTCTCTGGAAACACCATATATTTT
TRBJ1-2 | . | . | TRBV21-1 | CASSNPLVPGASNYGYTF | TGTGCCAGCAGCAATCCATTAGTCCCGGGGGCCTCTAACTATGGCTACACCTTC
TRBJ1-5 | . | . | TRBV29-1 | CSVRSTGSPNQPQHF | TGCAGCGTTCGCTCTACAGGGTCTCCTAATCAGCCCCAGCATTTT
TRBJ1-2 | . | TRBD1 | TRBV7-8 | CASSLQGQGARRTNYGYTF | TGTGCCAGCAGCCTACAGGGACAGGGGGCGCGGAGGACTAACTATGGCTACACCTTC
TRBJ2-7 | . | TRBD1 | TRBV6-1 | CASSGLGTGEQYF | TGTGCCAGCAGTGGACTCGGGACAGGGGAGCAGTACTTC
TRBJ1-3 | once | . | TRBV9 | CASSTSGGSGNTIYF | TGTGCCAGCAGCACGTCCGGGGGCTCTGGAAACACCATATATTTT
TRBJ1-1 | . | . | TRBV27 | CASSFWGAEAFF | TGTGCCAGCAGTTTTTGGGGAGCTGAAGCTTTCTTT
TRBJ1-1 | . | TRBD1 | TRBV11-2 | CASSLTGDRGTEAFF | TGTGCCAGCAGCTTAACCGGGGACAGGGGCACTGAAGCTTTCTTT
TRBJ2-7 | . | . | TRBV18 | CASSPREPYEQYF | TGTGCCAGCTCACCAAGAGAACCCTACGAGCAGTACTTC
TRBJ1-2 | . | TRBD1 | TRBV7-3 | CASSSGQGHGYTF | TGTGCCAGCAGCTCCGGACAGGGGCATGGCTACACCTTC
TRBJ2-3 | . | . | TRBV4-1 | CASSPHSTGRGATDTQYF | TGCGCCAGCAGCCCTCATTCCACCGGGCGAGGGGCCACAGATACGCAGTATTTT
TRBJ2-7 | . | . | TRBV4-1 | CASSQEARTTYEQYF | TGCGCCAGCAGCCAAGAAGCCAGGACAACCTACGAGCAGTACTTC
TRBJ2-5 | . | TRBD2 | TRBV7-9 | CASSLGLAGPETQYF | TGTGCCAGCAGCCTCGGACTAGCGGGGCCAGAGACCCAGTACTTC
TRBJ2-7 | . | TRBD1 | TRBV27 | CASSFRTGASPYEQYF | TGTGCCAGCAGTTTTAGGACAGGGGCCTCTCCCTACGAGCAGTACTTC
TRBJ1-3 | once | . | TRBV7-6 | CASSLGRADQPGNTIYF | TGTGCCAGCAGCTTAGGAAGGGCGGACCAACCTGGAAACACCATATATTTT
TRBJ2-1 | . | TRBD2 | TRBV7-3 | CASSNAQHGGISYNEQFF | TGTGCCAGCAGCAACGCCCAACACGGGGGGATCTCCTACAATGAGCAGTTCTTC
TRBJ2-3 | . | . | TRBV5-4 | CASSQDYYTDTQYF | TGTGCCAGCAGCCAGGACTATTACACAGATACGCAGTATTTT
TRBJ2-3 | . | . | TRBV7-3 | CASSGTGGATDTQYF | TGTGCCAGCAGCGGTACAGGGGGGGCCACAGATACGCAGTATTTT
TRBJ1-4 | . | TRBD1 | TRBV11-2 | CASSSSGTGGLEKLFF | TGTGCCAGCAGCTCGTCCGGGACAGGAGGTCTAGAAAAACTGTTTTTT
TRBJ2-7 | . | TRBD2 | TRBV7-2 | CASSSLVAGVSYEQYF | TGTGCCAGCAGCTCCCTTGTCGCGGGGGTATCCTACGAGCAGTACTTC
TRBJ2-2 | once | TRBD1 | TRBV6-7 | CASSYSDWTGGAGELFF | TGTGCCAGCAGTTACTCGGATTGGACAGGGGGGGCCGGGGAGCTGTTTTTT
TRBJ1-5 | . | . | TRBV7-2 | CASSFRGARNQPQHF | TGTGCCAGCAGCTTCCGCGGGGCTCGCAATCAGCCCCAGCATTTT
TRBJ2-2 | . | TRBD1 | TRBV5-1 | CASRDGQGRSGELFF | TGCGCCAGCAGGGACGGACAGGGGAGGTCCGGGGAGCTGTTTTTT
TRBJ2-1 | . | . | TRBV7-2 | CASSPSTAFSSYNEQFF | TGTGCCAGCAGCCCCTCGACAGCCTTCAGCTCCTACAATGAGCAGTTCTTC